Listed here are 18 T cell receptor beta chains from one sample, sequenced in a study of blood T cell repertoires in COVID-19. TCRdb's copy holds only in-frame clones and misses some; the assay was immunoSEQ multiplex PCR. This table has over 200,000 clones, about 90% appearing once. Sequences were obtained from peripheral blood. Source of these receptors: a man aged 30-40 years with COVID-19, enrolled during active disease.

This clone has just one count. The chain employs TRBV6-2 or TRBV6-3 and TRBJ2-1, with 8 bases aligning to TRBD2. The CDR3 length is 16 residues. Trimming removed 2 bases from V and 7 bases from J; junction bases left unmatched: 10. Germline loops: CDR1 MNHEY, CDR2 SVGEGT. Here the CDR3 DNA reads TGTGCCAGCAGTTACGGTAGCGGGATTCGCTGGAATGAGCAGTTCTTC. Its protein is CASSYGSGIRWNEQFF.

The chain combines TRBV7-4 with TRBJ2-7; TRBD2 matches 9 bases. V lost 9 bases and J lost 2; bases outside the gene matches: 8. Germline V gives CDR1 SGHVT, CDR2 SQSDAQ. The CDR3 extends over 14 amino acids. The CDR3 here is CARRKLAGPYEQYF. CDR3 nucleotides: TGTGCCAGGAGAAAACTAGCGGGTCCCTACGAGCAGTACTTC.

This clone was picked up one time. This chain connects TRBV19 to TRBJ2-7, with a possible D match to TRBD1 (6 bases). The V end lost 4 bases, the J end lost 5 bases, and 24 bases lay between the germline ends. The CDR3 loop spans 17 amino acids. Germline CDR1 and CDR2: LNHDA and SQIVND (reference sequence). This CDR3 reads CASSTGGARRGTNEQYF. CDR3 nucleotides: TGTGCCAGTAGTACGGGTGGGGCGCGTAGGGGGACGAACGAGCAGTACTTC.

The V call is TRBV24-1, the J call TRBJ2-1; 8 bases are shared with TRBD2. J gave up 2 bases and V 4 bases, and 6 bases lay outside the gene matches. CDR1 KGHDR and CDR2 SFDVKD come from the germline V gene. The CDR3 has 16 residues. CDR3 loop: CATSDEGGLAYNEQFF. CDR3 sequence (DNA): TGTGCCACCAGTGACGAAGGGGGACTAGCCTACAATGAGCAGTTCTTC.

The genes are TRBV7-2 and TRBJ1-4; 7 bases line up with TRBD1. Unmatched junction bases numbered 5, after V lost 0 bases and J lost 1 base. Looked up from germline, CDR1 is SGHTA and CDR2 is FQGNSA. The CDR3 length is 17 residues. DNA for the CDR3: TGTGCCAGCAGCTTAGCCCCGACAGGGATAACTAATGAAAAACTGTTTTTT. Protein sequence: CASSLAPTGITNEKLFF. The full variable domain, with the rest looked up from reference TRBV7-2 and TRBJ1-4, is GAGVSQSPSNKVTEKGKDVELRCDPISGHTALYWYRQSLGQGLEFLIYFQGNSAPDKSGLPSDRFSAERTGGSVSTLTIQRTQQEDSAVYLCASSLAPTGITNEKLFFGSGTQLSVL.

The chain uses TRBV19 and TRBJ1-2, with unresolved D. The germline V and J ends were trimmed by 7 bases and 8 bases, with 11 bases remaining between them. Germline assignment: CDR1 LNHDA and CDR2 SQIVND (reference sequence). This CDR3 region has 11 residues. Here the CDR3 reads CASNAGYGYTF. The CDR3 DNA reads TGTGCCAGTAACGCGGGATACGGCTACACCTTC.

The CDR3 sequence is CASTTSRVVGYGYTF. DNA for the CDR3: TGTGCCAGTACTACAAGCAGGGTTGTCGGCTATGGCTACACCTTC. This chain joins TRBV19 and TRBJ1-2; D is perhaps TRBD1 (5 bases). The CDR3 sequence is 15 residues long. Germline V lookup: CDR1 LNHDA, CDR2 SQIVND (reference sequence). V gave up 7 bases and J gave up 4 bases, with 19 bases separating them.

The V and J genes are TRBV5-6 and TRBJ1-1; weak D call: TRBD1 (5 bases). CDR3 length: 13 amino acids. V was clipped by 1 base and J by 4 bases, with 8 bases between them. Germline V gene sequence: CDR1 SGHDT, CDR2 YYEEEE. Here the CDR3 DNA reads TGTGCCAGCAGCTTGTATAGGGGCACTGAAGCTTTCTTT. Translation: CASSLYRGTEAFF.

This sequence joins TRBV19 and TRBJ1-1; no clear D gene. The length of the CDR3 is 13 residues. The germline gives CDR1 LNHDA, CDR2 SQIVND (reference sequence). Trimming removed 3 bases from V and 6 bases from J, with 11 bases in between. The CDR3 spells CASSILRGPEAFF. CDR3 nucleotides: TGTGCCAGTAGTATCTTACGTGGCCCTGAAGCTTTCTTT.

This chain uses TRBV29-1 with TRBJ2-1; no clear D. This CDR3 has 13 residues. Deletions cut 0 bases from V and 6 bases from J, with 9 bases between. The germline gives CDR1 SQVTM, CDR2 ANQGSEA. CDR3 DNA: TGCAGCGTTGAAGACACGTCAGGCAATGAGCAGTTCTTC. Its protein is CSVEDTSGNEQFF.

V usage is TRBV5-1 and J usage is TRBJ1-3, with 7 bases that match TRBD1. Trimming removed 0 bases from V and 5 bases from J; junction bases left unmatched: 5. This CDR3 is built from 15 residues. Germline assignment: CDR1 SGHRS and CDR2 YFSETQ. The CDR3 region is CASSLEQGRRNTIYF. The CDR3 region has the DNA TGCGCCAGCAGCTTGGAACAGGGGAGGAGAAACACCATATATTTT.

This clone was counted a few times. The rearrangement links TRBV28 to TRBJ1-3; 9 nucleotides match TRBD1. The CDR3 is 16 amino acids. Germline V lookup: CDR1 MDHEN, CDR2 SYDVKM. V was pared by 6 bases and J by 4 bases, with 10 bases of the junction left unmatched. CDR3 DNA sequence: TGTGCCAGCAGGGGGTCTGGGACAGGGCAAGGAAACACCATATATTTT. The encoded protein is CASRGSGTGQGNTIYF.

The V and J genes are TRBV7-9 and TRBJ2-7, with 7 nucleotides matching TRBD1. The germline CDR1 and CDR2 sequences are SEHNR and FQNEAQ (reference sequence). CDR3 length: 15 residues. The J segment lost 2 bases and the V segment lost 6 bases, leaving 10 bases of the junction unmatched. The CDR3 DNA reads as TGTGCCAGCAGTTCTCCAAGACAGGGCGCCTACGAGCAGTACTTC. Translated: CASSSPRQGAYEQYF.

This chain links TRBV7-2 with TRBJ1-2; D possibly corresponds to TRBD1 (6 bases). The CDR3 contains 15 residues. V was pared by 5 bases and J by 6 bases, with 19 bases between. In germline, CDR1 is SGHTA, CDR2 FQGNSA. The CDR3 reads CASSQGREGWDGYTF. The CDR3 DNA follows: TGTGCCAGCAGCCAGGGGAGAGAGGGGTGGGATGGCTACACCTTC.

The CDR3 loop reads CASSFRGAEAFF. The DNA of the CDR3 is TGTGCCAGCAGTTTTCGGGGGGCTGAAGCTTTCTTT. The chain couples TRBV27 to TRBJ1-1, with D possibly TRBD1 on 5 matching bases. The CDR3 extends over 12 amino acids. Germline loops: CDR1 MNHEY, CDR2 SMNVEV (reference sequence). Trimming pared 3 bases from V and 6 bases from J, leaving 8 bases between.

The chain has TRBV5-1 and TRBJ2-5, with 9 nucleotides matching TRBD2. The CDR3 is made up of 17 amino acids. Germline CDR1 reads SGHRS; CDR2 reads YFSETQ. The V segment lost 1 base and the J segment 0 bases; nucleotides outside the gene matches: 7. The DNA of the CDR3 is TGCGCCAGCAGCTTGTTGGGCCTAGCGGGGTACCAAGAGACCCAGTACTTC. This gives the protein CASSLLGLAGYQETQYF.

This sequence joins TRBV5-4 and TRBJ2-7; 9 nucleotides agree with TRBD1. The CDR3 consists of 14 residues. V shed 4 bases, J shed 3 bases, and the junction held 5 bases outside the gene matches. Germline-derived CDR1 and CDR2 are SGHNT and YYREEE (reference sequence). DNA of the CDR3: TGTGCCAGCAGCCTCTCGGGACAGGGCTACGAGCAGTACTTC. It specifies CASSLSGQGYEQYF.

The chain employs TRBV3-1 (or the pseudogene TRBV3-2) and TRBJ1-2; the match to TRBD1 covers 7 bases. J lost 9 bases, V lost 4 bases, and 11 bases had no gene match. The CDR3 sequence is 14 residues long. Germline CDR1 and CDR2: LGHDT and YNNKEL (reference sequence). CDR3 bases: TGTGCCAGCAGCCCTCGGCAGGGACAGAGAAGCTACACCTTC. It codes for CASSPRQGQRSYTF.